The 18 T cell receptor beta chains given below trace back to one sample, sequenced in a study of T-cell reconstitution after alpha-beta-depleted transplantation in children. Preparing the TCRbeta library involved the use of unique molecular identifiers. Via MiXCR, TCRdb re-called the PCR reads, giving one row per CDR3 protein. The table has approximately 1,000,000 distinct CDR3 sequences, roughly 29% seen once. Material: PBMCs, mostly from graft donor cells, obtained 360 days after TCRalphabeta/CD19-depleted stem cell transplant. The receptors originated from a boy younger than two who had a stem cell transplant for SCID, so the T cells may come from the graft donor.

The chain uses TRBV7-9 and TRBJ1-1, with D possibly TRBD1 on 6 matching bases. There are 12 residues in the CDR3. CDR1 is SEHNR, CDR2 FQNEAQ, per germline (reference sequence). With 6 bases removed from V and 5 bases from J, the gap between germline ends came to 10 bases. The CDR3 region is CASREGGTEAFF. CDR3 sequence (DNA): TGTGCCAGCAGGGAAGGGGGAACTGAAGCTTTCTTT.

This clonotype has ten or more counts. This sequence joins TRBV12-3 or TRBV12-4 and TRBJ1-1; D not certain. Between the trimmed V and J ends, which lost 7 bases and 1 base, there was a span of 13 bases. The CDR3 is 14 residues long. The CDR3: CASTAHLKNTEAFF. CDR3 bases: TGTGCCAGCACCGCGCACTTAAAGAACACTGAAGCTTTCTTT.

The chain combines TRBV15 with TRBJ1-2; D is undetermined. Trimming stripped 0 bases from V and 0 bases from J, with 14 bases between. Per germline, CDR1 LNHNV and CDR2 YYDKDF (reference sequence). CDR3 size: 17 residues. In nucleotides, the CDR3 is TGTGCCACCAGCAGAGATCTTGGAAGGTTTTCTAACTATGGCTACACCTTC. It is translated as CATSRDLGRFSNYGYTF.

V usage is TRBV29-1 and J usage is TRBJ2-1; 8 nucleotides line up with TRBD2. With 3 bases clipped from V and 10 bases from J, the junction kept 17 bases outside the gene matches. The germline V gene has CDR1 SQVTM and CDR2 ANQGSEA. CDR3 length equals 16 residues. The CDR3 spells CSVDPATSGPPGEQFF. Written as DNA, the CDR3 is TGCAGCGTTGATCCCGCTACTAGCGGACCGCCCGGCGAGCAGTTCTTC.

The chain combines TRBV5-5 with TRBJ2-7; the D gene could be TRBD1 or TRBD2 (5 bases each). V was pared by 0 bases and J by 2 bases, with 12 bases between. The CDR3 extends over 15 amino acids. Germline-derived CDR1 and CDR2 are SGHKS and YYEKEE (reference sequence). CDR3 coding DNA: TGTGCCAGCAGCTTGGATATCGGGACCCCCTACGAGCAGTACTTC. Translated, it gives CASSLDIGTPYEQYF.

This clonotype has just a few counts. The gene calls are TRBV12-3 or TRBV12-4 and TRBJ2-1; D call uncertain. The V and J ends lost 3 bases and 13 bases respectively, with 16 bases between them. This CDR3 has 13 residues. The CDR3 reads CASSFVISRPQFF. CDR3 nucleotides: TGTGCCAGCAGTTTTGTGATTAGCCGCCCCCAGTTCTTC.

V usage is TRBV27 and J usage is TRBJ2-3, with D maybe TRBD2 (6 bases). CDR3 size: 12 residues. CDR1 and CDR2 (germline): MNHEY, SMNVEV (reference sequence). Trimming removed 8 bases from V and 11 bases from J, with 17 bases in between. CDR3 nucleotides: TGTGCCAGCGGGGACTGGATGGGAGTGCAGTATTTT. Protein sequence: CASGDWMGVQYF.

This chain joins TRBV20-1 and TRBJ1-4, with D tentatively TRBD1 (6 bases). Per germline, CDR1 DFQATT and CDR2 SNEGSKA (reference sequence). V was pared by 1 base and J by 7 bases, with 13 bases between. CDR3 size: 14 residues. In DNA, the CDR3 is TGCAGTGCTAGAGGCAGGGGAAGATTTGAAAAACTGTTTTTT. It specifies CSARGRGRFEKLFF.

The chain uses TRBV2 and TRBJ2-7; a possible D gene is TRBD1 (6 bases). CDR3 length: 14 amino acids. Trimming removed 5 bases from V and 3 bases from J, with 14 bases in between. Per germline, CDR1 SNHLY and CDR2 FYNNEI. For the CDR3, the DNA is TGTGCCAGCAGTACACAGGGTAGGGTCTACGAGCAGTACTTC. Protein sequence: CASSTQGRVYEQYF.

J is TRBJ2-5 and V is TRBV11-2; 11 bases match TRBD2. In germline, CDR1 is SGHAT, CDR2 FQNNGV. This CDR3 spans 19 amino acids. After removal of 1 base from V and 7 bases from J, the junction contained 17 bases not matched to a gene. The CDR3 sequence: CASSLGYLAGGQRGTTQYF. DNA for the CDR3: TGTGCCAGCAGCTTAGGGTACCTAGCGGGGGGCCAACGCGGAACGACCCAGTACTTC.

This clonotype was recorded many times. Written as DNA, the CDR3 is TGTGCCAGCAGTGCTTACAGGGAGCAGTACTTC. Translated: CASSAYREQYF. This rearrangement joins TRBV2 to TRBJ2-7; perhaps TRBD1 as D (5 bases). The V gene lost 4 bases and the J gene lost 7 bases, with 8 bases spanning the gap. This CDR3 region has 11 residues. Germline V gene sequence: CDR1 SNHLY, CDR2 FYNNEI.

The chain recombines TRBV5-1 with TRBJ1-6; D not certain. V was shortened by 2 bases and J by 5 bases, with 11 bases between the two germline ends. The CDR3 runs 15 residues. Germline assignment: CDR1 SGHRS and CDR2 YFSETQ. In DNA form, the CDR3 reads TGCGCCAGCAGCTTTCCGGGAGCCGATAATTCACCCCTCCACTTT. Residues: CASSFPGADNSPLHF.

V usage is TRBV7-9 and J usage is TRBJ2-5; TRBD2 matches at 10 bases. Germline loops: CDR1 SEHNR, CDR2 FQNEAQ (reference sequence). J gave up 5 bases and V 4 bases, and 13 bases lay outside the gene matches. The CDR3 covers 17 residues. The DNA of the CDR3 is TGTGCCAGCAGCTCGGGACTAGCGTCTCGAAACGGGGAGACCCAGTACTTC. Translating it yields CASSSGLASRNGETQYF. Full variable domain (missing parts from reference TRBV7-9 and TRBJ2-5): DTGVSQNPRHKITKRGQNVTFRCDPISEHNRLYWYRQTLGQGPEFLTYFQNEAQLEKSRLLSDRFSAERPKGSFSTLEIQRTEQGDSAMYLCASSSGLASRNGETQYFGPGTRLLVL.

This CDR3 is CASSYASEAFF. The CDR3 DNA sequence: TGTGCCAGCAGTTACGCTAGTGAAGCTTTCTTT. The V call is TRBV6-5, the J call TRBJ1-1; no clear D gene. V lost 2 bases to trimming and J lost 7 bases, with 5 bases between them. The CDR3 contains 11 residues. CDR1 is MNHEY and CDR2 is SVGAGI in the germline V gene.

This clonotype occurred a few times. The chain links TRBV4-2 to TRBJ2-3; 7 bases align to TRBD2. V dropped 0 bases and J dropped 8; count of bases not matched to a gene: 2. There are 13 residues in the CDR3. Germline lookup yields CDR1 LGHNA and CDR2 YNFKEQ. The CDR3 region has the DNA TGTGCCAGCAGCCAAGAAGCGGGGAGTACGCAGTATTTT. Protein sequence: CASSQEAGSTQYF.

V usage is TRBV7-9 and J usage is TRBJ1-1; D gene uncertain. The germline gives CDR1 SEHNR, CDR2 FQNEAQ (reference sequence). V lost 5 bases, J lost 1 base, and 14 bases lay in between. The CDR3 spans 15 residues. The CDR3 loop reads CASSPSERQNTEAFF. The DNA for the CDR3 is TGTGCCAGCAGCCCATCGGAAAGACAGAACACTGAAGCTTTCTTT.

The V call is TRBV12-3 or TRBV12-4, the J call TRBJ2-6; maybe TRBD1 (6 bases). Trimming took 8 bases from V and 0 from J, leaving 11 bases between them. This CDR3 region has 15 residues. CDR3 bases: TGTGCCAGCCCGAGACAGGCCTCTGGGGCCAACGTCCTGACTTTC. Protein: CASPRQASGANVLTF.

The CDR3 coding sequence is TGCGCCAGCAGAAACCCAGGGGCCGCCGGTGAAAAACTGTTTTTT. It translates to CASRNPGAAGEKLFF. The chain uses TRBV5-1 and TRBJ1-4, with D possibly being TRBD1 (6 bases). V lost 5 bases, J lost 7 bases, and 18 bases lay in between. CDR1 is SGHRS, CDR2 YFSETQ, per germline. This CDR3 has 15 amino acids.